Each of the 16 T cell receptor beta chains below was sequenced from the same sample in a study of neoadjuvant anti-PD-1 for oral cavity cancer. Time point defined: after neoadjuvant nivolumab, at surgical resection. Data came from immunoSEQ multiplex PCR; TCRdb stores just in-frame clones and leaves some out. The table shows around 10,000 clones, with roughly 61% occurring only once. The source was tumor tissue, collected after nivolumab (anti-PD-1) treatment. Every receptor here comes from a person aged 35-80 years with oral cavity squamous cell carcinoma.

This clone was found once. The rearrangement links TRBV5-1 to TRBJ2-5, with 14 bases identical to TRBD2. The junction had 7 bases not matched to a gene; V was cut back by 4 bases and J by 5 bases. The germline V gene has CDR1 SGHRS and CDR2 YFSETQ. The CDR3 is 16 amino acids. CDR3 in amino acids: CASSPPGLAGGETQYF. CDR3 nucleotides: TGCGCCAGCAGCCCCCCCGGACTAGCGGGAGGTGAGACCCAGTACTTC.

The count of this clone is one. V gene TRBV18 combines with J gene TRBJ1-1; D possibly corresponds to TRBD1 (5 bases). Trimming took 3 bases from V and 5 from J, leaving 16 bases between them. CDR3 length: 15 residues. Germline CDR1 reads KGHSH; CDR2 reads LQKENI. CDR3 in amino acids: CASSPGRGQLTEAFF. The CDR3 coding sequence is TGTGCCAGCTCACCGGGAAGGGGCCAATTGACTGAAGCTTTCTTT.

The chain joins TRBV6-5 to TRBJ2-3; 10 positions match TRBD2. The CDR3 extends over 15 amino acids. Losses at the gene ends were 6 bases for V and 2 bases for J; bases not matched to a gene: 5. The germline V gene has CDR1 MNHEY and CDR2 SVGAGI. In nucleotides, the CDR3 is TGTGCCAGCAGATCTAGCGGGAGAACCACAGATACGCAGTATTTT. As protein: CASRSSGRTTDTQYF.

This chain links TRBV19 with TRBJ2-1, with 13 nucleotides matching TRBD2. Germline CDR1 and CDR2: LNHDA and SQIVND (reference sequence). Trimming at V came to 4 bases and at J to 9 bases, leaving 9 bases not matched to a gene. This CDR3 comprises 16 residues. The CDR3: CASSTITSGGAGEQFF. The CDR3 DNA reads TGTGCCAGTAGTACCATAACTAGCGGGGGGGCAGGTGAGCAGTTCTTC.

This sequence joins TRBV5-4 and TRBJ1-1; D unclear. In germline, CDR1 is SGHNT, CDR2 YYREEE (reference sequence). V lost 1 base, J lost 0 bases, and 10 bases lay in between. This CDR3 comprises 15 residues. Here the CDR3 reads CASSLREAMNTEAFF. DNA of the CDR3: TGTGCCAGCAGCTTGCGGGAGGCAATGAACACTGAAGCTTTCTTT.

The chain joins TRBV18 to TRBJ1-5; D not resolved. Germline V CDR1 and CDR2: KGHSH, LQKENI. The germline V and J ends were trimmed by 6 bases and 1 base, with 13 bases remaining between them. The CDR3 totals 15 residues. The CDR3 here is CASSPTWESNQPQHF. Here the CDR3 DNA reads TGTGCCAGCTCCCCAACTTGGGAGAGCAATCAGCCCCAGCATTTT.

CDR3 sequence reads: CASSEPLRNYGYTF. DNA for the CDR3: TGTGCCAGCAGTGAGCCTTTGAGGAACTATGGCTACACCTTC. The V and J genes are TRBV2 and TRBJ1-2, with D unresolved. Germline CDR1 is SNHLY and CDR2 is FYNNEI. V lost 3 bases and J lost 2, with 10 bases in between. The CDR3 totals 14 residues.

The chain is built from TRBV10-3 and TRBJ2-3, with 7 bases lining up with TRBD2. The germline V gene has CDR1 ENHRY and CDR2 SYGVKD. V gave up 2 bases and J gave up 6 bases; unmatched junction bases: 5. The CDR3 contains 14 residues. CDR3 sequence reads: CAISEGEGLDTQYF. The CDR3 DNA is TGTGCCATCAGTGAGGGGGAGGGCCTGGATACGCAGTATTTT.

There are a few counts of this clone. This chain uses TRBV25-1 with TRBJ1-4; no reliable D call. Looked up from germline, CDR1 is MGHDK and CDR2 is SYGVNS. The V end lost 2 bases, the J end lost 8 bases, and 9 bases lay between the germline ends. CDR3 length equals 13 residues. The CDR3 nucleotides read TGTGCCAGCAGTGAAGCTGGTGGGGAAAAACTGTTTTTT. It yields the protein CASSEAGGEKLFF.

J is TRBJ2-7 and V is TRBV7-8; D not resolved. The V end lost 7 bases, the J end lost 5 bases, and 18 bases lay between the germline ends. Germline loops: CDR1 SGHVS, CDR2 FQNEAQ. The CDR3 has 14 residues. The chain's CDR3 is CASTAAYPLHEQYF. The CDR3 DNA reads TGTGCCAGCACTGCGGCGTATCCTTTGCACGAGCAGTACTTC.

The chain uses TRBV7-9 and TRBJ1-1; D gene ambiguous. Germline CDR1 is SEHNR and CDR2 is FQNEAQ (reference sequence). This CDR3 spans 13 amino acids. The V and J ends lost 1 base and 0 bases respectively, with 3 bases between them. The CDR3 bases are TGTGCCAGCAGCTTAGAATTGAACACTGAAGCTTTCTTT. This encodes CASSLELNTEAFF.

This chain links TRBV5-1 with TRBJ2-1; 12 bases agree with TRBD2. The CDR3 is made up of 17 amino acids. Germline CDR1 and CDR2: SGHRS and YFSETQ. With 3 bases clipped from V and 4 bases from J, the junction kept 8 bases outside the gene matches. This CDR3 is CASSWGLTSGGYNEQFF. In DNA form, the CDR3 reads TGCGCCAGCAGCTGGGGGTTGACTAGCGGGGGTTACAATGAGCAGTTCTTC.

This sequence joins TRBV4-2 and TRBJ2-7; 11 bases map to TRBD2. The CDR3 consists of 18 residues. Trimming removed 4 bases from V and 3 bases from J; junction bases left unmatched: 14. Germline V gene lookup returns CDR1 LGHNA and CDR2 YNFKEQ. The CDR3 DNA reads TGTGCCAGCAGCCGCCTGACCGGGACTAGCGGAACTGACTACGAGCAGTACTTC. It encodes CASSRLTGTSGTDYEQYF.

The chain uses TRBV5-6 and TRBJ2-4, with a weak D call TRBD1 (5 bases). The CDR3 has 15 amino acids. V was clipped by 1 base and J by 0 bases, with 8 bases between them. Germline CDR1 is SGHDT and CDR2 is YYEEEE. DNA for the CDR3: TGTGCCAGCAGCTTGAGGGGATTAGCCAAAAACATTCAGTACTTC. Its protein product is CASSLRGLAKNIQYF. Full variable domain (rest looked up from reference TRBV5-6 and TRBJ2-4): DAGVTQSPTHLIKTRGQQVTLRCSPKSGHDTVSWYQQALGQGPQFIFQYYEEEERQRGNFPDRFSGHQFPNYSSELNVNALLLGDSALYLCASSLRGLAKNIQYFGAGTRLSVL.

The chain couples TRBV19 to TRBJ1-5; tentative D call: TRBD1 (5 bases). CDR1 LNHDA and CDR2 SQIVND come from the germline V gene (reference sequence). Trimming took off 7 bases at V and 6 bases at J, with 19 bases between the two ends. This CDR3 is 15 amino acids long. In DNA form, the CDR3 reads TGTGCCAGTACCGCCGGCCCGGGGGGTGTTCAGCCCCAGCATTTT. The encoded protein is CASTAGPGGVQPQHF.

This clone was detected only a few times. The V call is TRBV2, the J call TRBJ1-4; 9 nucleotides align to TRBD1. With 8 bases clipped from V and 4 bases from J, the junction kept 14 bases outside the gene matches. The germline V gene has CDR1 SNHLY and CDR2 FYNNEI. This CDR3 region has 17 residues. CDR3 region: CASGSVPGQGGNEKLFF. The CDR3 DNA reads as TGTGCCAGCGGTAGCGTCCCGGGACAGGGTGGTAATGAAAAACTGTTTTTT. The full variable domain, with the rest looked up from reference TRBV2 and TRBJ1-4, is EPEVTQTPSHQVTQMGQEVILRCVPISNHLYFYWYRQILGQKVEFLVSFYNNEISEKSEIFDDQFSVERPDGSNFTLKIRSTKLEDSAMYFCASGSVPGQGGNEKLFFGSGTQLSVL.